This is a list of T cell receptor beta chains from one sample in a study of blood T cell repertoires in COVID-19. The method was immunoSEQ multiplex PCR; TCRdb's version includes in-frame clones alone and lacks a portion of them. The sample gives 30,000 to 40,000 clones, 90% of which show up once; approximately 19% is in the top ten. The specimen was peripheral blood. The receptors were sampled from a man aged 80 or over with acute or convalescent COVID-19. Both conserved end residues are part of each CDR3. The D gene is left open where the match is weak. The size field is filled for only some rows; it gives once, few, many or a size class.

CDR3 | DNA | length | V | size | D | J
CAIRGGTGYNEQFF | TGTGCCATCAGGGGCGGGACAGGGTACAATGAGCAGTTCTTC | 14 | TRBV10-3 | NA | TRBD1 | TRBJ2-1
CASRSTGLNTEAFF | TGTGCCAGTCGCAGTACAGGGTTAAACACTGAAGCTTTCTTT | 14 | TRBV19 | NA | NA | TRBJ1-1
CATSSPLQPGAIEQYF | TGTGCCACCAGCAGTCCCCTTCAACCAGGGGCCATCGAGCAGTACTTC | 16 | TRBV15 | NA | NA | TRBJ2-7
CAWSAGNGETQYF | TGTGCCTGGAGTGCGGGGAATGGAGAGACCCAGTACTTC | 13 | TRBV30 | NA | NA | TRBJ2-5
CASSFSGLARYQETQYF | TGTGCCAGCAGCTTCTCAGGGCTAGCGAGGTACCAAGAGACCCAGTACTTC | 17 | TRBV13 | NA | NA | TRBJ2-5
CAWSAYRGLTLNSPLHF | TGTGCCTGGAGTGCATACAGGGGGCTTACCTTGAATTCACCCCTCCACTTT | 17 | TRBV30 | NA | TRBD1 | TRBJ1-6
CASSFGGAPTYEQYF | TGCGCCAGCAGCTTCGGTGGGGCTCCCACTTACGAGCAGTACTTC | 15 | TRBV5-1 | NA | NA | TRBJ2-7
CASSPHPGRFVDEQYF | TGTGCCAGTAGTCCCCACCCCGGGAGATTCGTCGACGAGCAGTACTTC | 16 | TRBV19 | once | NA | TRBJ2-7
CASSTPGETQYF | TGTGCCAGTAGTACCCCGGGGGAGACCCAGTACTTC | 12 | TRBV19 | NA | NA | TRBJ2-5
CASRGQGNRNTEAFF | TGTGCCAGCAGAGGACAGGGGAACCGGAACACTGAAGCTTTCTTT | 15 | TRBV28 | NA | TRBD1 | TRBJ1-1
CASSDSTGNSGNTIYF | TGTGCCAGCAGTGACTCCACAGGGAACTCTGGAAACACCATATATTTT | 16 | TRBV2 | NA | NA | TRBJ1-3